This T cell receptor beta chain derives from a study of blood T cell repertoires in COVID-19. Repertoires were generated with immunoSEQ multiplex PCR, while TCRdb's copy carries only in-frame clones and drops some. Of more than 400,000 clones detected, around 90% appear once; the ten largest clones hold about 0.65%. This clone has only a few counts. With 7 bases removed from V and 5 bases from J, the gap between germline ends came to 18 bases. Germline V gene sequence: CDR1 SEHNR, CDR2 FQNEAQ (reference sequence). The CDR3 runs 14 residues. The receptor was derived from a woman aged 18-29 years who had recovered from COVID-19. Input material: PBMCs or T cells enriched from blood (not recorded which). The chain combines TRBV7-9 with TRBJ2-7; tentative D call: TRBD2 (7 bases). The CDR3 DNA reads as TGTGCCAGCACCCGATTCGCGGGGGCGAACGAGCAGTACTTC. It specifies CASTRFAGANEQYF.